The present T cell receptor beta chain was sequenced within a study of blood T cell repertoires in COVID-19. Study-level background: Acute and convalescent COVID-19 specimens originated in the United States, Italy and Spain. Nucleic acid was either cDNA or gDNA, and it came from T cells, B-cell-depleted T cells, or PBMCs.

This clone was seen a few times. The germline V and J ends were trimmed by 1 base and 3 bases, with 21 bases remaining between them. The CDR3 covers 18 residues. Germline V gives CDR1 SGHDN, CDR2 FVKESK. In the authors' methods: Reference gene primers were amplified, and this amplification served to estimate nucleated cell counts. Libraries were prepared by immunoSEQ multiplex PCR; TCRdb keeps only in-frame clonotypes and omits some of them. For V, J and clone size, that table is used; D and trimming come from the DNA. Found here are roughly 65,000 clones, roughly 85% of them singletons; the top ten hold about 40%.

The source of this sequence is a human donor in a cohort sampled during active COVID-19. The sequenced material came from peripheral blood. This chain joins TRBV14 and TRBJ1-2; D is possibly TRBD1 (6 bases). The CDR3 protein is CASSQGLFAGAIDYGYTF. The DNA of the CDR3 is TGTGCCAGCAGCCAAGGACTATTCGCGGGGGCTATTGACTATGGCTACACCTTC.